One sample yielded the 15 T cell receptor beta chains listed below, sequenced in a study of blood T cell repertoires in COVID-19 (dated by TCRdb to 2020 to 2021). Library method: the immunoSEQ multiplex PCR assay. TCRdb carries this immuneACCESS record with in-frame sequences only. Its versions omit some clonotypes, under half of them owing to an unresolved V gene in the studies checked, with the rest unexplained. This sample gives roughly 120,000 clones in total; 90% of them show up just once. Of the sample, about 4.5% falls within the top ten clones. The sequencing sample was made of peripheral blood. The receptors here all came from a man in his 60s with COVID-19, enrolled during active disease.

The genes are TRBV5-1 and TRBJ2-1, with 9 nucleotides matching TRBD2. Germline CDR1 reads SGHRS; CDR2 reads YFSETQ. V shed 0 bases, J shed 7 bases, and the junction held 5 bases outside the gene matches. The CDR3 consists of 15 residues. The CDR3 loop is CASSLGREGWNEQFF. For the CDR3, the DNA is TGCGCCAGCAGCTTGGGGCGGGAGGGTTGGAATGAGCAGTTCTTC.

The chain uses TRBV16 and TRBJ2-7; no clear D. The CDR3 is 11 residues long. Germline V gives CDR1 KGHSY, CDR2 FQNENV. Trimming took off 0 bases at V and 5 bases at J, with 2 bases between the two ends. CDR3 DNA sequence: TGTGCCAGCAGCCAATCCGACGAGCAGTACTTC. Translated: CASSQSDEQYF.

The chain has TRBV6-2 or TRBV6-3 and TRBJ1-1, with TRBD1 matching over 10 bases. After removal of 6 bases from V and 10 bases from J, the junction contained 20 bases not matched to a gene. The germline V gene encodes CDR1 MNHEY and CDR2 SVGEGT. The CDR3 is 17 amino acids. CDR3 DNA: TGTGCCAGCAGCAAGAAGAGGCCGGGACAGGGGTTTTTTCGAGCTTTCTTT. Amino acids: CASSKKRPGQGFFRAFF.

The rearrangement joins TRBV19 to TRBJ2-3, with TRBD1 as a possible D gene (6 bases). Germline CDR1 and CDR2: LNHDA and SQIVND (reference sequence). V lost 3 bases, J lost 0 bases, and 10 bases lay in between. The CDR3 is 15 amino acids. The CDR3: CASSIRGESTDTQYF. In nucleotides, the CDR3 is TGTGCCAGTAGTATCAGGGGAGAAAGCACAGATACGCAGTATTTT.

The chain combines TRBV7-2 with TRBJ2-3; TRBD2 might be the D (6 bases). The V gene's germline CDR1 is SGHTA and CDR2 FQGNSA. The length of the CDR3 is 15 residues. The V and J ends lost 4 bases and 6 bases respectively, with 17 bases between them. The CDR3 DNA follows: TGTGCCAGCAGCTCTGGTGGGGGGTCGGGGGATACGCAGTATTTT. Translating gives CASSSGGGSGDTQYF.

This chain joins TRBV19 and TRBJ2-7; 8 bases agree with TRBD1. CDR3 length: 15 amino acids. CDR1 is LNHDA and CDR2 is SQIVND in the germline V gene (reference sequence). Losses at the gene ends were 7 bases for V and 2 bases for J; bases not matched to a gene: 10. CDR3 nucleotide sequence: TGTGCCAGTAACCGGGTGGACAGGGTCGCCTACGAGCAGTACTTC. Translating it yields CASNRVDRVAYEQYF.

The V gene is TRBV5-1, the J gene TRBJ2-2, with 8 bases lining up with TRBD2. This CDR3 region has 16 residues. Germline CDR1 SGHRS, CDR2 YFSETQ. V lost 2 bases to trimming and J lost 4 bases; unmatched junction nucleotides: 7. The CDR3 here is CASSLFAGGGTGELFF. The DNA of the CDR3 is TGCGCCAGCAGCTTATTCGCGGGAGGCGGCACCGGGGAGCTGTTTTTT.

The gene calls are TRBV24-1 and TRBJ2-7; perhaps TRBD2 as D (5 bases). Germline V gene sequence: CDR1 KGHDR, CDR2 SFDVKD. Trimming stripped 4 bases from V and 4 bases from J, with 19 bases between. The CDR3 loop spans 16 amino acids. CDR3 in amino acids: CATSDPRAGGSYEQYF. As DNA, the CDR3 is TGTGCCACCAGTGACCCGAGGGCGGGTGGGTCGTACGAGCAGTACTTC.

V usage is TRBV6-6 and J usage is TRBJ2-1, with 7 nucleotides matching TRBD2. Germline loops: CDR1 MNHNY, CDR2 SVGAGI (reference sequence). V shed 0 bases, J shed 2 bases, and the junction held 1 base outside the gene matches. The CDR3 is made up of 15 amino acids. The CDR3, as DNA: TGTGCCAGCAGTTACTCCGGGACTACCTACAATGAGCAGTTCTTC. Translating it yields CASSYSGTTYNEQFF.

V is TRBV6-5 and J is TRBJ2-5; D is perhaps TRBD2 (6 bases). Per germline, CDR1 MNHEY and CDR2 SVGAGI. The V end was cut by 0 bases, the J end by 3 bases, with 11 bases between. This CDR3 has 15 residues. CDR3 coding DNA: TGTGCCAGCAGTTACTCGGCGGGAACTAAAGAGACCCAGTACTTC. Its protein is CASSYSAGTKETQYF.

To note about this clone: This sample includes further DNA sequences coding for the same CDR3. V usage is TRBV12-3 or TRBV12-4 and J usage is TRBJ2-1; D not resolved. The CDR3 has 11 amino acids. Deletions cut 3 bases from V and 7 bases from J, with 4 bases between. The DNA of the CDR3 is TGTGCCAGCAGTTTGCGAAATGAGCAGTTCTTC. Protein product: CASSLRNEQFF.

This rearrangement joins TRBV9 to TRBJ1-2, with a tentative D call TRBD1 (5 bases). The CDR3 consists of 15 residues. Looked up from germline, CDR1 is SGDLS and CDR2 is YYNGEE. V lost 3 bases and J lost 4, with 16 bases in between. This chain's CDR3 is CASSAPTGLFYGYTF. The DNA of the CDR3 is TGTGCCAGCAGCGCCCCGACGGGACTCTTCTATGGCTACACCTTC.

This chain links TRBV9 with TRBJ1-2; perhaps TRBD1 as D (6 bases). The CDR3 runs 14 residues. Trimming pared 0 bases from V and 5 bases from J, leaving 11 bases between. Germline V gives CDR1 SGDLS, CDR2 YYNGEE. Here the CDR3 reads CASSVAGAGYGYTF. The CDR3 DNA follows: TGTGCCAGCAGCGTAGCAGGGGCTGGGTATGGCTACACCTTC.

Only one count was recorded for this clone. The V and J genes are TRBV11-2 and TRBJ2-2, with TRBD1 identical over 8 bases. Germline CDR1 and CDR2: SGHAT and FQNNGV. This CDR3 comprises 14 residues. Germline trimming cut 2 bases from V and 8 bases from J; bases unmatched to any gene: 4. CDR3 DNA sequence: TGTGCCAGCAGCTTACGGACAGGGTCAGGGGAGCTGTTTTTT. Encoded protein: CASSLRTGSGELFF.

The chain carries TRBV9 and TRBJ1-2; D is unclear. This CDR3 is 10 amino acids long. From germline, CDR1 is SGDLS and CDR2 YYNGEE. V shed 4 bases and J shed 14 bases, with 12 bases lying between them. The CDR3 DNA reads TGTGCCAGCAGCCCCAACTACACAACCTTC. Amino acids: CASSPNYTTF.